A selection of T cell receptor beta chains follows, all from one sample in a study of T cells in Graves' hyperthyroidism and ophthalmopathy. TCRdb redid the calling of the multiplex PCR reads with MiXCR, one entry per CDR3 protein. The sample lists approximately 600,000 distinct CDR3 sequences, about 16% seen once, with approximately 3.9% in the top ten. The sequencing input was blood. The receptors derive from a woman under 40 with Graves' hyperthyroidism. Both conserved end residues are trimmed from each CDR3.

j_call cdr3_length v_call cdr3_aa
TRBJ2-3 13 TRBV19 ASSAGVTFTDTQY
TRBJ1-6 12 TRBV20-1 SAPGGANNSPLH
TRBJ2-1 11 TRBV19 ASRSGTVNEQF
TRBJ1-3 13 TRBV28 ASSLFGEAGNTIY
TRBJ1-1 11 TRBV5-4 ASSLGQGREAF
TRBJ1-2 11 TRBV11-2 ASSLEDSYGYT
TRBJ1-5 11 TRBV27 ASTSGHGQPQH
TRBJ2-1 14 TRBV5-6 ASSEEREGSYNEQF
TRBJ2-5 13 TRBV4-1 ASSQALFYLETQY
TRBJ1-1 11 TRBV9 ASSGTQNTEAF
TRBJ2-1 13 TRBV7-3 ASSLGRGTYNEQF
TRBJ2-7 10 TRBV6-1 ASSGQAYEQY
TRBJ2-1 15 TRBV7-3 ASSPPGSAASVNEQF
TRBJ2-7 12 TRBV9 ASSGRVNSYEQY
TRBJ2-7 11 TRBV29-1 SVEGGQGYEQY
TRBJ2-1 12 TRBV7-3 ASSPGLSHNEQF
TRBJ1-1 11 TRBV10-3 ATGWSQSTEAF
TRBJ2-3 15 TRBV12-3/TRBV12-4 ASTPWTSGNNRDTQY
TRBJ2-1 11 TRBV7-3 ASSPTPGVEQF
TRBJ2-1 16 TRBV27 ASSFLSENTMLPFGQF
TRBJ2-7 10 TRBV28 ASTGSLHEQY
TRBJ1-4 11 TRBV5-1 ASSFETNEKLF